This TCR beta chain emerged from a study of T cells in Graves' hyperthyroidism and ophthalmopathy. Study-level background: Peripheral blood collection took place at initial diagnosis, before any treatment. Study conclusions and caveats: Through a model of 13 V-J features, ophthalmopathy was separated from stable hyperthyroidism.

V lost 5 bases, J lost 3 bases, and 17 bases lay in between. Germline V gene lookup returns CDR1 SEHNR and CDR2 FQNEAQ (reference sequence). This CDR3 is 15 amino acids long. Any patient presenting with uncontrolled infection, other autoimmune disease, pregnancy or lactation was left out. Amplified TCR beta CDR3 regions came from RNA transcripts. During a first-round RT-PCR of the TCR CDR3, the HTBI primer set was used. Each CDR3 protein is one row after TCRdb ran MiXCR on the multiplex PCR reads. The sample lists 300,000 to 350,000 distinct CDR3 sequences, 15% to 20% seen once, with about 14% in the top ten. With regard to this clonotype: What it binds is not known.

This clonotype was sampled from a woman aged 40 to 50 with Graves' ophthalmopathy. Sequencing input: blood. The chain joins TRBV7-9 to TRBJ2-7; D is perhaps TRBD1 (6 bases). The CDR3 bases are TGTGCCAGCAGCGCCCAAAGTGGCAGGGGCTACGAGCAGTACTTC. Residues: CASSAQSGRGYEQYF. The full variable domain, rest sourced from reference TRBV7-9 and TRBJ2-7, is DTGVSQNPRHKITKRGQNVTFRCDPISEHNRLYWYRQTLGQGPEFLTYFQNEAQLEKSRLLSDRFSAERPKGSFSTLEIQRTEQGDSAMYLCASSAQSGRGYEQYFGPGTRLTVT.